The clone carrying this TCR beta chain was seen many times. Its antigen remains unknown. This specimen belongs to a study of early T cells in non-severe SARS-CoV-2 infection. For the study at large: Sequencing of bulk RNA from unsorted whole blood was done, without chain pairing.

Trimming stripped 7 bases from V and 3 bases from J, with 16 bases between. There are 15 residues in the CDR3. CDR1 is MNHNS, CDR2 SASEGT, per germline. Molecules of cDNA were individually given unique molecular identifiers that were attached to them. TCRdb fed the 5' RACE reads into MiXCR, producing one record per CDR3 protein. The data contain about 79,000 distinct CDR3 sequences, under 15% of them seen just once; the ten biggest clones take up 4.5% to 7%. Whole-study results and caveats: Private and CD4 specificities were missed by VDJdb matching, skewed to anti-spike CD8.

The sample comprised whole blood. V usage is TRBV6-1 and J usage is TRBJ1-5; TRBD1 might be the D (6 bases). The clonotype originates from an adult who was a healthcare worker with PCR-confirmed SARS-CoV-2 infection or an uninfected control (not recorded which). CDR3 residues: CASTPPGQYNQPQHF. As DNA, the CDR3 is TGTGCCAGCACCCCTCCCGGACAGTACAATCAGCCCCAGCATTTT.